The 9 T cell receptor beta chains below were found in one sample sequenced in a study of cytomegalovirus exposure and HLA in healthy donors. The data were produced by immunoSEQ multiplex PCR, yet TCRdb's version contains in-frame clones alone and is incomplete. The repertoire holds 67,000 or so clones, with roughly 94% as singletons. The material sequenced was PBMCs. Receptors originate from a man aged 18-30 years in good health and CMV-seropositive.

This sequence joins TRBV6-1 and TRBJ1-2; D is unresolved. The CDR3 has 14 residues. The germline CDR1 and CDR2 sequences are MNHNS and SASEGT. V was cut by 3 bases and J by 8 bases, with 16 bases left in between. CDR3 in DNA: TGTGCCAGCAGTGAGAGTTGGGTGTTGGAGGGCTACACCTTC. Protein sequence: CASSESWVLEGYTF.

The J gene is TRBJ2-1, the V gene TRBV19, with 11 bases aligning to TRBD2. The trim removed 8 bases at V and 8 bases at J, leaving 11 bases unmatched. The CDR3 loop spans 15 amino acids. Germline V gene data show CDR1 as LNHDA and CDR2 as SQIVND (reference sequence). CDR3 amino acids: CASRKPGLAADEQFF. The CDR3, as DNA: TGTGCCAGTCGTAAGCCGGGACTAGCGGCTGATGAGCAGTTCTTC.

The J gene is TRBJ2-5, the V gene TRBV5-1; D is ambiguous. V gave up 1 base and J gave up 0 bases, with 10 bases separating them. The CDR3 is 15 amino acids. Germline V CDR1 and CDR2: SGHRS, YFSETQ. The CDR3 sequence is CASSLMGWDQETQYF. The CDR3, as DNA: TGCGCCAGCAGCTTGATGGGCTGGGACCAAGAGACCCAGTACTTC. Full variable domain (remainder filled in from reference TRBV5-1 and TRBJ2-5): KAGVTQTPRYLIKTRGQQVTLSCSPISGHRSVSWYQQTPGQGLQFLFEYFSETQRNKGNFPGRFSGRQFSNSRSEMNVSTLELGDSALYLCASSLMGWDQETQYFGPGTRLLVL.

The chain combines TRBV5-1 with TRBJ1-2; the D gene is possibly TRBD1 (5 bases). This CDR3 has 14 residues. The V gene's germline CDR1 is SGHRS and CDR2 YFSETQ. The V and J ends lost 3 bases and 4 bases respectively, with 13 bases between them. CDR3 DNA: TGCGCCAGCAGCTCGACGGACACCATCTATGGCTACACCTTC. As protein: CASSSTDTIYGYTF.

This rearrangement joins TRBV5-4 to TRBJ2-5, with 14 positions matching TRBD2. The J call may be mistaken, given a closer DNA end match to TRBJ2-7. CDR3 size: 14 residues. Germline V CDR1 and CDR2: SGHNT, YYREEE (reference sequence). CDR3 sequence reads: CASSSGLAGVEQYF. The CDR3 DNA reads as TGTGCCAGCAGCTCGGGACTAGCGGGGGTCGAGCAGTACTTC.

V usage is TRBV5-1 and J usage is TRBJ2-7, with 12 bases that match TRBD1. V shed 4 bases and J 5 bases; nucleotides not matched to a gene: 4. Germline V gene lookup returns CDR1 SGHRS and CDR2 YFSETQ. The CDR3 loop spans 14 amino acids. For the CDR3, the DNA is TGCGCCAGCAGCCGGGACAGGGGGCAAGACGAGCAGTACTTC. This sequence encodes CASSRDRGQDEQYF. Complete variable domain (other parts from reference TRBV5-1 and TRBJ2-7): KAGVTQTPRYLIKTRGQQVTLSCSPISGHRSVSWYQQTPGQGLQFLFEYFSETQRNKGNFPGRFSGRQFSNSRSEMNVSTLELGDSALYLCASSRDRGQDEQYFGPGTRLTVT.

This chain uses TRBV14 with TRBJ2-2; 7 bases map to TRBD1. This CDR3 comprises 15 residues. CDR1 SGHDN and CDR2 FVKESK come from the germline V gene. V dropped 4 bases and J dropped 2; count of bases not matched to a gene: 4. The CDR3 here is CASSPGTVNTGELFF. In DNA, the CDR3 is TGTGCCAGCAGCCCGGGGACAGTAAACACCGGGGAGCTGTTTTTT.

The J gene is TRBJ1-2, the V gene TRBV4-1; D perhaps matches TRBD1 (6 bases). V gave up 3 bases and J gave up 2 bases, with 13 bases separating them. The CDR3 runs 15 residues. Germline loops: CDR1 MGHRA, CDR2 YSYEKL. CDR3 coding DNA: TGCGCCAGCAGCCAGCCGGACAGATCAAACTATGGCTACACCTTC. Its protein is CASSQPDRSNYGYTF.

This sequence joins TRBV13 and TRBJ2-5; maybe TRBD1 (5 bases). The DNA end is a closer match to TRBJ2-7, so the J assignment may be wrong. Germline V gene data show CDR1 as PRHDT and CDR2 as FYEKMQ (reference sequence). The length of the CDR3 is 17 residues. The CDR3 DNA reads TGTGCCAGCAGCTCGCCTGCGACAGAGTACTTCTACTACGAGCAGTACTTC. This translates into CASSSPATEYFYYEQYF.